This TCR beta chain comes out of a study of T cell responses to AZD1222 COVID-19 vaccine. A word on this clone: Its antigen is as yet unknown.

Sequenced by immunoSEQ multiplex PCR; TCRdb stores in-frame clones only, minus some. The sample includes around 140,000 clones, roughly nine tenths seen only once; the top ten take approximately 1.5%. General study findings and limits: Baseline seropositivity occurred in only a handful of AZD1222 recipients. Most donors were white British and more were female, and clonal diversity was possibly underestimated.

This CDR3 contains 19 residues. Germline V gene data show CDR1 as KGHDR and CDR2 as SFDVKD. The ends lost 7 bases at V and 4 bases at J; junction bases unmatched: 16. The specimen comprised peripheral blood, sampled on day 0 of AZD1222 vaccination. The TCR comes from an adult in good health. The chain couples TRBV24-1 to TRBJ2-1; TRBD2 matches at 12 bases. The CDR3 DNA is TGTGCCACCAGCCCGGGGGACGGACTAGCGGGACCGGAGTACAATGAGCAGTTCTTC. The encoded protein is CATSPGDGLAGPEYNEQFF.